The subject of this entry is one T cell receptor beta chain. Treatment denoted: oral pan-JAK inhibitor, 5-10 mg twice daily. The data are from a study of CD8+ T cells in alopecia areata. As the sequencing template, cDNA was produced by extracting RNA and reverse transcribing it. Measured with immunoSEQ multiplex PCR; TCRdb has only the in-frame clones, and not every one. The table lists under 95,000 clones, 70% to 85% of them singletons. The receptor's source is a human donor with alopecia areata. The source was CD8+ T cells sorted from blood, collected at approximately week 45, from a patient treated with tofacitinib.

The CDR3 reads CASSSGGLYGYTF. Written as DNA, the CDR3 is TGTGCCAGCAGCTCAGGGGGTTTGTATGGCTACACCTTC. V gene TRBV13 combines with J gene TRBJ1-2; 7 nucleotides line up with TRBD1. The V gene end was trimmed by 4 bases and the J gene end by 5 bases; junction bases not matched to a gene: 4. Germline loops: CDR1 PRHDT, CDR2 FYEKMQ (reference sequence). There are 13 residues in the CDR3.